The clone carrying this T cell receptor beta chain was found many times. Antigen unknown. The data were obtained in a study of T cell repertoires in cytomegalovirus infection. In TCRdb, the reads were re-called with MiXCR into one record per CDR3 protein. Among roughly 49,000 distinct CDR3 sequences, approximately 22% were seen once, and the ten largest hold about 18%. General observations from the study: Ex vivo, HLA-C-restricted CMV-specific TCR beta clonotypes prevailed over the rest of the response.

Per the germline V gene, CDR1 is SQVTM and CDR2 is ANQGSEA. The CDR3 extends over 15 amino acids. Trimming pared 6 bases from V and 3 bases from J, leaving 21 bases between. The receptor comes from a human donor in good health (CMV status not recorded). Some clones in this sample may be carry-over from other donors' samples. The chain uses TRBV29-1 and TRBJ2-7; D perhaps matches TRBD1 (6 bases). Material for sequencing was PBMCs, sequenced either directly or after in vitro stimulation (not recorded which). The CDR3 DNA reads as TGCAGCGTGCTCGCTTTTCAGGGGAGAAGCTACGAGCAGTACTTC. It is translated as CSVLAFQGRSYEQYF.